A single TCR beta chain is shown here with its context. Its antigen is unknown. TCRdb reanalysed the RT-PCR reads using MiXCR and keeps one entry per CDR3 protein. The top ten hold about a tenth of the sample, which has more than 150,000 distinct CDR3 sequences, around 8.8% seen once. These data originate in a study of response to subunit inactivated influenza vaccine. Study-level findings and limits: The study's authors posited that every seasonal influenza vaccination enlists few new T cells.

Germline values: CDR1 KGHSH, CDR2 LQKENI. This CDR3 is built from 15 residues. The V end was cut by 4 bases, the J end by 8 bases, with 17 bases between. The starting material was non-naive T cells sorted from PBMCs, obtained on the day of vaccination. This clonotype originated in a man in his fifties or sixties who received an inactivated influenza vaccine. The chain joins TRBV18 to TRBJ2-2; TRBD1 or TRBD2 may be the D gene (5 bases each). CDR3 region: CASSLGTAETGELFF. The CDR3 bases are TGTGCCAGCTCACTGGGGACCGCCGAAACAGGGGAGCTGTTTTTT.